This T cell receptor beta chain is from a study of vaccination effects on CD4 cells after COVID-19. Findings and caveats of the study: Infection- and vaccine-induced clones contracted markedly late after vaccination.

Details on this clone: The antigen remains unidentified.

Germline CDR1 reads ENHRY; CDR2 reads SYGVKD. The CDR3 spans 14 residues. Trimming removed 2 bases from V and 7 bases from J; junction bases left unmatched: 2. TCRdb's copy holds only in-frame clones and misses some; the assay was immunoSEQ multiplex PCR. The data hold tens of thousands of clones, with roughly four fifths observed a single time. Ahead of sequencing, the ViraFEST assay grew antigen-specific CD4+ T cells using viral peptide pools. At the end of about ten days of culture, CD4+ T cells were isolated. Having tested negative for nucleocapsid antibodies, the vaccine recipients showed no prior SARS-CoV-2 infection. Every well housed some 1.8 million PBMC, which grew in culture alongside around 9.9 IU/ml IL-2 and approximately 10 ug/ml peptides. IL-2 medium took the place of half the medium on both days 3 and 7.

The TCR originated in a human donor who received a COVID-19 vaccine. Sequencing used CD4+ T cells from PBMCs cultured with SARS-CoV-2 spike peptides, obtained before COVID-19 vaccination. The chain employs TRBV10-3 and TRBJ1-5; the match to TRBD1 covers 10 bases. The CDR3 region has the DNA TGTGCCATCAGTGAGATGGGACAGGGGCAGCCCCAGCATTTT. Protein sequence: CAISEMGQGQPQHF.